This T cell receptor beta chain comes out of a study of blood T cell repertoires in COVID-19. In the study overall: Samples taken during acute and convalescent COVID-19 were collected in the United States, Italy and Spain.

Generated by immunoSEQ multiplex PCR, the TCRdb table keeps only in-frame clones and is missing some. Here the sample spans 330,000 or so clones, more than 75% being singletons. Grouping used clinical history reported by participants in a survey and questionnaire. The CDR3 covers 12 residues. Germline V CDR1 and CDR2: LNHDA, SQIVND (reference sequence). Trimming took 10 bases from V and 6 from J; bases not matched to a gene: 8. The clonotype originates from a man aged 40-50 years in a cohort exposed to, infected with or recovered from COVID-19 (not recorded which). This chain connects TRBV19 to TRBJ1-1; 7 bases are a match to TRBD1. Sequencing was carried out using PBMCs or T cells enriched from blood (not recorded which). The DNA for the CDR3 is TGTGCCACTCAATTGACAGGGTCTGAAGCTTTCTTT. The encoded protein is CATQLTGSEAFF.